A selection of T cell receptor beta chains follows, all from one sample in a study of T cell responses to AZD1222 COVID-19 vaccine. Libraries were prepared by immunoSEQ multiplex PCR; TCRdb keeps only in-frame clonotypes and omits some of them. The data contain 98,000 or so clones, approximately 86% of them seen just once; the ten biggest clones take up 3% to 3.5%. Material: peripheral blood, obtained 28 days after the second dose of the MenACWY control vaccine. The source is an adult who received the MenACWY meningococcal vaccine as a control. Both conserved end residues are trimmed from each CDR3.

v_gene | CDR3aa
TRBV7-2 | ASSPNLGNQPQH
TRBV12-3/TRBV12-4 | ASSVGEPYGYT
TRBV3-1/TRBV3-2 | ASSQLQGSYEQY
TRBV18 | ASSPVQGKTDSPLH
TRBV19 | ASSRGLADTQY
TRBV7-3 | ASSLTGGGTTGELF
TRBV7-2 | ASSLGRWGRGTGAEKLF
TRBV6-2/TRBV6-3 | ASSYGSAESTDTQY
TRBV14 | ASSGLSGSSYNSPLH
TRBV5-4 | ASSLVPDTEAF
TRBV11-3 | ASSLSGHLNTEAF
TRBV4-3 | ASSQDSRGTNSPLH
TRBV6-6 | ASSYSAGEGNQPQH
TRBV6-1 | ASSEAGSSGGYQETQY
TRBV3-1/TRBV3-2 | ASSRRGLIYGYT
TRBV5-4 | ASSLGQTNTGELF
TRBV5-8 | ASSLVAETNYGYT
TRBV6-2/TRBV6-3 | ASSYGGSTDTQY
TRBV10-3 | AISEGAGHQSDEQF
TRBV20-1 | SAPQPKAF
TRBV28 | ASSLEPGGMNTEAF
TRBV29-1 | SVKTGTGTGDLETQY
TRBV18 | ASSPPSPVVTQY
TRBV10-3 | AISDPAGRGYEQY
TRBV24-1 | ATSDPLQGDTQY
TRBV27 | ASSSDRYQPQH
TRBV18 | ASSLAENYEQY
TRBV4-3 | ASSQDRDSANYGYT
TRBV7-2 | ASSSGPNTDTQY
TRBV14 | ASSLGGTVMNTEAF
TRBV29-1 | SVEETANEKLF
TRBV6-5 | ATQGTGNQPQH
TRBV19 | ASSLIWTGEVGEQF
TRBV19 | ASSMALISEAF
TRBV7-7 | ASSLFGEPAWEKLF
TRBV5-1 | ASSLQLNTEAF